These 8 T cell receptor beta chains were sequenced from one sample in a study of shared T cell receptors in the human thymus. Produced via immunoSEQ multiplex PCR; TCRdb's table is partial and in-frame only. The sample yields 500,000 to 850,000 clones, roughly 86% seen once. The data were also submitted as part of a second study, on human thymus T cells.

Sequencing used thymocytes. The receptors derive from a boy under three years old with a congenital heart defect.

The J gene is TRBJ2-1, the V gene TRBV5-1; unclear D gene. Trimming removed 7 bases from V and 10 bases from J, with 12 bases in between. Germline CDR1 is SGHRS and CDR2 is YFSETQ. The CDR3 runs to 11 residues. The CDR3 bases are TGCGCCAGCGGAGCACCCGGAGAGCAGTTCTTC. This codes for CASGAPGEQFF.

The chain has TRBV5-1 and TRBJ1-2; 8 bases line up with TRBD1. This CDR3 has 14 amino acids. Germline V gives CDR1 SGHRS, CDR2 YFSETQ. With 4 bases clipped from V and 4 bases from J, the junction kept 6 bases outside the gene matches. CDR3 sequence reads: CASSHRQGPYGYTF. In DNA, the CDR3 is TGCGCCAGCAGCCACAGACAGGGGCCCTATGGCTACACCTTC.

This clone was counted a few times. The gene calls are TRBV13 and TRBJ1-5; D unclear. The CDR3 covers 15 residues. Trimming took 0 bases from V and 6 from J, leaving 12 bases between them. Germline V gives CDR1 PRHDT, CDR2 FYEKMQ (reference sequence). In nucleotides, the CDR3 is TGTGCCAGCAGCTTAGGTTCCAGGTTACCTCAGCCCCAGCATTTT. Its translation is CASSLGSRLPQPQHF.

The chain links TRBV4-1 to TRBJ1-1; D unclear. Germline loops: CDR1 MGHRA, CDR2 YSYEKL. The CDR3 has 14 residues. The V and J ends lost 1 base and 4 bases respectively, with 10 bases between them. The CDR3 bases are TGCGCCAGCAGCCAAGGGCCGGGAGGCACTGAAGCTTTCTTT. This encodes CASSQGPGGTEAFF.

The V call is TRBV15, the J call TRBJ2-3; TRBD2 might be the D (6 bases). Deletions cut 2 bases from V and 3 bases from J, with 30 bases between. This CDR3 comprises 21 residues. Germline V gene sequence: CDR1 LNHNV, CDR2 YYDKDF (reference sequence). CDR3 residues: CATSRRRVGDTRVAWTDTQYF. DNA for the CDR3: TGTGCCACCAGCAGAAGGAGGGTGGGAGACACTAGGGTTGCCTGGACAGATACGCAGTATTTT.

Notes on this clone: Other nucleotide sequences from this sample produce the same CDR3. The gene calls are TRBV27 and TRBJ2-3, with TRBD1 identical over 7 bases. CDR3 length: 14 residues. Germline CDR1 and CDR2: MNHEY and SMNVEV (reference sequence). Trimming at V came to 6 bases and at J to 1 base, leaving 4 bases not matched to a gene. In nucleotides, the CDR3 is TGTGCCAGCAGCCCCGGACAGGGCACAGATACGCAGTATTTT. Its protein product is CASSPGQGTDTQYF.

V gene TRBV15 combines with J gene TRBJ2-1; 9 bases are a match to TRBD2. V shed 0 bases and J 8 bases; nucleotides not matched to a gene: 14. The germline V gene encodes CDR1 LNHNV and CDR2 YYDKDF (reference sequence). The CDR3 spans 18 residues. The CDR3 loop reads CATSRDVEAGGSGDEQFF. CDR3 sequence (DNA): TGTGCCACCAGCAGAGACGTTGAGGCGGGAGGGTCCGGTGATGAGCAGTTCTTC.

In the case of this clone: The junction and the germline gene differ at one end; a read error may be behind it. The chain links TRBV15 to TRBJ2-3; TRBD1 might be the D (7 bases). Germline lookup yields CDR1 LNHNV and CDR2 YYDKDF (reference sequence). The CDR3 is 12 residues long. CDR3 sequence reads: CAGQRSTDTQYF. The CDR3 bases are TGCGCGGGACAGAGAAGCACAGATACGCAGTATTTT.